Each of the 17 T cell receptor beta chains below was sequenced from the same sample in a study of CD8+ T cells in alopecia areata. The treatment was: oral pan-JAK inhibitor, 5-10 mg twice daily. Sequencing relied on a cDNA template that was reverse transcribed from extracted RNA. Data came from immunoSEQ multiplex PCR; TCRdb stores just in-frame clones and leaves some out. The data show about 76,000 clones, approximately 72% seen once. The starting material was CD8+ T cells sorted from blood, obtained at week 24, from a patient treated with tofacitinib. The receptors were sampled from a human donor with alopecia areata.

The chain joins TRBV30 to TRBJ1-4; weak D call: TRBD1 (6 bases). The germline V gene encodes CDR1 GTSNPN and CDR2 SVGIG (reference sequence). CDR3 length: 15 amino acids. Trimming removed 4 bases from V and 7 bases from J, with 19 bases in between. CDR3 in DNA: TGTGCCTGGACCGCCGCCGGGACACCGGGTGAAAAACTGTTTTTT. As protein: CAWTAAGTPGEKLFF. Using reference TRBV30 and TRBJ1-4 for the parts outside the CDR3, the full variable domain is SQTIHQWPATLVQPVGSPLSLECTVEGTSNPNLYWYRQAAGRGLQLLFYSVGIGQISSEVPQNLSASRPQDRQFILSSKKLLLSDSGFYLCAWTAAGTPGEKLFFGSGTQLSVL.

This clone was recorded once. The chain uses TRBV4-3 and TRBJ2-2; D is perhaps TRBD2 (5 bases). Between the trimmed V and J ends, which lost 3 bases and 4 bases, there was a span of 12 bases. CDR1 and CDR2 from the germline V gene are LGHNA and YSLEER. The CDR3 is 15 amino acids. The CDR3 here is CASSHEGLGTGELFF. The CDR3 DNA follows: TGCGCCAGCAGCCATGAGGGTTTAGGCACCGGGGAGCTGTTTTTT.

V is TRBV7-2 and J is TRBJ2-5; tentative D call: TRBD1 (6 bases). In germline, CDR1 is SGHTA, CDR2 FQGNSA. This CDR3 region has 16 residues. Trimming shortened V by 6 bases and J by 2 bases, and 19 bases separated the two germline ends. In DNA form, the CDR3 reads TGTGCCAGCAGTCGGCCCGGGACACCATCTCAAGAGACCCAGTACTTC. Translating it yields CASSRPGTPSQETQYF.

The table lists this clone with a few counts. The V call is TRBV9, the J call TRBJ1-2; 7 bases fit TRBD1. The CDR3 extends over 12 amino acids. The ends lost 4 bases at V and 8 bases at J; junction bases unmatched: 5. Germline lookup yields CDR1 SGDLS and CDR2 YYNGEE. The DNA of the CDR3 is TGTGCCAGCAGCATCCCAGGGGGAGGCTACACCTTC. Translating it yields CASSIPGGGYTF.

This chain connects TRBV5-4 to TRBJ1-1, with a tentative D call TRBD1 (5 bases). V shed 2 bases and J shed 1 base, with 6 bases lying between them. Germline V gene lookup returns CDR1 SGHNT and CDR2 YYREEE (reference sequence). The CDR3 length is 13 residues. The CDR3 DNA reads as TGTGCCAGCAGCTTAACAGGGAACACTGAAGCTTTCTTT. It specifies CASSLTGNTEAFF.

This clone turned up a few times. The J gene is TRBJ1-6, the V gene TRBV7-2; D call uncertain. The ends were cut back, 3 bases at V and 7 bases at J, with 10 bases in the middle. Germline values: CDR1 SGHTA, CDR2 FQGNSA. The CDR3 loop spans 14 amino acids. The CDR3 nucleotides read TGTGCCAGCAGCTTTGGGCCAGGCAATTCACCCCTCCACTTT. Residues: CASSFGPGNSPLHF.

This clone was counted a single time. The V gene is TRBV7-3, the J gene TRBJ2-7; 9 positions match TRBD1. The junction had 10 bases not matched to a gene; V was cut back by 5 bases and J by 5 bases. Germline V gives CDR1 SGHTA, CDR2 FQGTGA. CDR3 size: 15 residues. The CDR3 region has the DNA TGTGCCAGCAGCGCGTCCGGGACAGGGTATGACGAGCAGTACTTC. Amino acids: CASSASGTGYDEQYF.

The table lists this clone with a few counts. As DNA, the CDR3 is TGTGCCAGCAGTTACGGTGTGGGCGCGAAGGGCTACACCTTC. This encodes CASSYGVGAKGYTF. This chain connects TRBV6-5 to TRBJ1-2; D unresolved. Germline CDR1 MNHEY, CDR2 SVGAGI. V was trimmed by 2 bases and J by 8 bases, leaving 15 bases between them. The CDR3 totals 14 residues.

This clone occurred once. The CDR3 nucleotides are TGTGCCAGCAGCTTAGGGCTAGAGGCCTACGAGCAGTACTTC. Protein sequence: CASSLGLEAYEQYF. The rearrangement links TRBV7-2 to TRBJ2-7, with D hard to call. Germline assignment: CDR1 SGHTA and CDR2 FQGNSA. The V gene lost 1 base and the J gene lost 2 bases, with 9 bases spanning the gap. The CDR3 consists of 14 residues. Looking up the rest from reference TRBV7-2 and TRBJ2-7 gives the full variable domain: GAGVSQSPSNKVTEKGKDVELRCDPISGHTALYWYRQSLGQGLEFLIYFQGNSAPDKSGLPSDRFSAERTGGSVSTLTIQRTQQEDSAVYLCASSLGLEAYEQYFGPGTRLTVT.

This chain connects TRBV6-6 to TRBJ1-2; D ambiguous. Germline V gives CDR1 MNHNY, CDR2 SVGAGI (reference sequence). Trimming took off 8 bases at V and 1 base at J, with 14 bases between the two ends. This CDR3 has 14 amino acids. CDR3 DNA: TGTGCCAGCTCCGACCGGGAATATAACTATGGCTACACCTTC. As protein: CASSDREYNYGYTF.

The CDR3 DNA sequence: TGTGCCAGCAGCCCCAGAACGGGAGCATGGGTAGATGAGCAGTTCTTC. As protein: CASSPRTGAWVDEQFF. The chain uses TRBV9 and TRBJ2-1, with a possible D match to TRBD2 (6 bases). Germline V gene data show CDR1 as SGDLS and CDR2 as YYNGEE. Trimming pared 4 bases from V and 8 bases from J, leaving 22 bases between. The CDR3 spans 16 residues.

This rearrangement joins TRBV14 to TRBJ1-5; no clear D. Deletions cut 5 bases from V and 5 bases from J, with 10 bases between. Germline loops: CDR1 SGHDN, CDR2 FVKESK. The CDR3 has 13 amino acids. The CDR3 DNA is TGTGCCAGCAGCGCGGGGATTTATCAGCCCCAGCATTTT. This gives the protein CASSAGIYQPQHF.

The J gene is TRBJ2-3, the V gene TRBV9; TRBD2 might be the D (5 bases). The length of the CDR3 is 15 residues. V gave up 3 bases and J gave up 4 bases, with 15 bases separating them. CDR1 SGDLS and CDR2 YYNGEE come from the germline V gene. CDR3 sequence: CASSAVVAGPDTQYF. Here the CDR3 DNA reads TGTGCCAGCAGCGCTGTGGTTGCGGGCCCAGATACGCAGTATTTT.

V usage is TRBV4-1 and J usage is TRBJ1-2; no clear D. The CDR3 has 14 amino acids. The germline V and J ends were trimmed by 1 base and 3 bases, with 9 bases remaining between them. In germline, CDR1 is MGHRA, CDR2 YSYEKL. Written as DNA, the CDR3 is TGCGCCAGCAGCCAAGTTGCCAGCCACTATGGCTACACCTTC. This encodes CASSQVASHYGYTF.

The rearrangement uses TRBV29-1 and TRBJ2-2; D gene unclear. This CDR3 comprises 12 residues. Per germline, CDR1 SQVTM and CDR2 ANQGSEA. The V end was cut by 7 bases, the J end by 5 bases, with 11 bases between. CDR3 protein: CSAEDGTGELFF. The DNA of the CDR3 is TGCAGCGCTGAGGACGGGACCGGGGAGCTGTTTTTT.

The rearrangement uses TRBV29-1 and TRBJ2-2, with 13 bases that match TRBD2. Germline CDR1 SQVTM, CDR2 ANQGSEA. V was pared by 4 bases and J by 4 bases, with 12 bases of the junction left unmatched. The CDR3 is made up of 18 amino acids. This chain's CDR3 is CSVGTSGRAEGSTGELFF. In DNA, the CDR3 is TGCAGCGTTGGTACTAGCGGGAGGGCTGAGGGCAGCACCGGGGAGCTGTTTTTT.

The gene calls are TRBV2 and TRBJ2-3; 8 nucleotides agree with TRBD2. The trim removed 3 bases at V and 10 bases at J, leaving 12 bases unmatched. This CDR3 is 15 amino acids long. Germline CDR1 reads SNHLY; CDR2 reads FYNNEI. CDR3 nucleotides: TGTGCCAGCAGTGACTTGCGGGAGGTTAAGGTGGCGCAGTATTTT. The encoded protein is CASSDLREVKVAQYF.